The next 28 T cell receptor beta chains were all read from a single sample in a study of OX40 agonist ivuxolimab in advanced cancers. Some clones are missing from TCRdb's copy, which holds only in-frame ones; the method was immunoSEQ multiplex PCR. Here the sample spans about 17,000 clones, about 87% being singletons. The starting material was CD4+ or CD8+ T cells sorted from blood, obtained in a trial of the OX40 agonist ivuxolimab. The source of these receptors is an adult with an advanced solid tumor such as melanoma, head and neck, liver or kidney cancer.

V gene TRBV19 combines with J gene TRBJ2-5; TRBD2 aligns across 9 bases. The CDR3 contains 15 residues. Germline-derived CDR1 and CDR2 are LNHDA and SQIVND (reference sequence). After removal of 5 bases from V and 5 bases from J, the junction contained 9 bases not matched to a gene. CDR3 DNA: TGTGCCAGTAGTTCGAGCGGGGGGTATTCGGAGACCCAGTACTTC. Translation gives CASSSSGGYSETQYF.

This clone appeared once. This chain connects TRBV9 to TRBJ1-4, with D perhaps TRBD1 (5 bases). This CDR3 contains 14 residues. Germline-derived CDR1 and CDR2 are SGDLS and YYNGEE. Trimming left V 0 bases short and J 7 bases short, with 10 bases between. The CDR3 region is CASSVGQGTEKLFF. In nucleotides, the CDR3 is TGTGCCAGCAGCGTAGGTCAGGGCACTGAAAAACTGTTTTTT.

The V call is TRBV11-3, the J call TRBJ2-7; 8 bases are shared with TRBD2. The CDR3 is 16 amino acids. Germline V gene data show CDR1 as SGHNT and CDR2 as YENEEA. V shed 1 base, J shed 2 bases, and the junction held 7 bases outside the gene matches. This CDR3 reads CASSLAAGGLAYEQYF. In nucleotides, the CDR3 is TGTGCCAGCAGCTTAGCGGCGGGAGGCCTTGCCTACGAGCAGTACTTC.

This rearrangement joins TRBV30 to TRBJ2-3, with 8 bases matching TRBD2. This CDR3 is 14 amino acids long. Looked up from germline, CDR1 is GTSNPN and CDR2 is SVGIG (reference sequence). CDR3 DNA: TGTGCTGCGACCGGGACTAGAAGTACAGATACGCAGTATTTT. As protein: CAATGTRSTDTQYF.

The chain uses TRBV28 and TRBJ1-5; D unclear. V lost 3 bases and J 1 base, leaving 4 bases between the germline ends. Germline assignment: CDR1 MDHEN and CDR2 SYDVKM. This CDR3 is built from 13 residues. This CDR3 reads CASSFVSNQPQHF. The CDR3 DNA reads TGTGCCAGCAGTTTTGTGAGCAATCAGCCCCAGCATTTT.

This clone turned up a few times. The chain uses TRBV5-5 and TRBJ1-1, with TRBD1 as a possible D gene (5 bases). This CDR3 has 14 residues. Germline V lookup: CDR1 SGHKS, CDR2 YYEKEE (reference sequence). V was shortened by 4 bases and J by 0 bases, with 10 bases between the two germline ends. This CDR3 is CASSPDIVNTEAFF. Written as DNA, the CDR3 is TGTGCCAGCAGCCCGGACATCGTGAACACTGAAGCTTTCTTT. Full variable domain (missing parts from reference TRBV5-5 and TRBJ1-1): DAGVTQSPTHLIKTRGQQVTLRCSPISGHKSVSWYQQVLGQGPQFIFQYYEKEERGRGNFPDRFSARQFPNYSSELNVNALLLGDSALYLCASSPDIVNTEAFFGQGTRLTVV.

This chain links TRBV7-9 with TRBJ2-5, with 11 nucleotides matching TRBD2. The J call may be wrong; the DNA end is better matched by TRBJ2-7. CDR3 size: 16 residues. Looked up from germline, CDR1 is SEHNR and CDR2 is FQNEAQ (reference sequence). The CDR3 nucleotides read TGTGCCAGCAGCCACCCTGAACTAGCGGGAGATATCGAGCAGTACTTC. This codes for CASSHPELAGDIEQYF.

The chain is built from TRBV15 and TRBJ2-7; D remains ambiguous. Trimming removed 7 bases at V and 5 bases at J, with 12 bases between. This CDR3 is built from 12 residues. Germline V gives CDR1 LNHNV, CDR2 YYDKDF (reference sequence). The CDR3 protein is CATTSDTDEQYF. As DNA, the CDR3 is TGTGCCACCACCTCGGATACAGACGAGCAGTACTTC.

CDR3 sequence reads: CASSQGSGMNEQFF. Written as DNA, the CDR3 is TGCGCCAGCAGCCAAGGTAGCGGTATGAATGAGCAGTTCTTC. V and J are TRBV4-1 and TRBJ2-1; possibly TRBD2 for D (6 bases). V dropped 1 base and J dropped 7 bases, with 11 bases sitting between them. Per the germline V gene, CDR1 is MGHRA and CDR2 is YSYEKL. This CDR3 is 14 amino acids long.

DNA for the CDR3: TGTGCCAGCAGCTTGAGCCATAGCACCTACGAGCAGTACTTC. Protein sequence: CASSLSHSTYEQYF. The V call is TRBV5-6, the J call TRBJ2-7; no firm D call. V lost 1 base, J lost 2 bases, and 10 bases lay in between. Germline loops: CDR1 SGHDT, CDR2 YYEEEE. The CDR3 runs to 14 residues.

The chain links TRBV27 to TRBJ1-1; the D gene is possibly TRBD1 (6 bases). Germline-derived CDR1 and CDR2 are MNHEY and SMNVEV (reference sequence). This CDR3 comprises 13 residues. Deletions cut 4 bases from V and 3 bases from J, with 9 bases between. CDR3 DNA sequence: TGTGCCAGCAGTTCCTGGACAGACACTGAAGCTTTCTTT. This codes for CASSSWTDTEAFF.

The chain combines TRBV29-1 with TRBJ2-1, with a weak D call TRBD2 (6 bases). Germline lookup yields CDR1 SQVTM and CDR2 ANQGSEA. V was clipped by 4 bases and J by 1 base, with 14 bases between them. This CDR3 has 15 residues. DNA of the CDR3: TGCAGCGTTGCTAGCGTTGAGGATTCCTACAATGAGCAGTTCTTC. Translated, it gives CSVASVEDSYNEQFF.

V and J are TRBV7-3 and TRBJ2-1; 10 bases align to TRBD2. The length of the CDR3 is 16 residues. After removal of 0 bases from V and 7 bases from J, the junction contained 6 bases not matched to a gene. From germline, CDR1 is SGHTA and CDR2 FQGTGA. The chain's CDR3 is CASSLTGLAGVNEQFF. The DNA of the CDR3 is TGTGCCAGCAGCTTAACCGGGCTAGCGGGAGTAAATGAGCAGTTCTTC.

The chain combines TRBV30 with TRBJ1-5, with a possible D match to TRBD1 (5 bases). The CDR3 contains 13 residues. The V and J ends lost 3 bases and 7 bases respectively, with 13 bases between them. CDR1 and CDR2 (germline): GTSNPN, SVGIG (reference sequence). In nucleotides, the CDR3 is TGTGCCTGGAGCGAGGGGCGCGGACAGCCCCAGCATTTT. It codes for CAWSEGRGQPQHF.

The chain employs TRBV27 and TRBJ1-1, with D unclear. The CDR3 loop spans 16 amino acids. Germline V gives CDR1 MNHEY, CDR2 SMNVEV (reference sequence). V was shortened by 3 bases and J by 0 bases, with 14 bases between the two germline ends. For the CDR3, the DNA is TGTGCCAGCAGTTTCCGAGGCCCCGGGATGAACACTGAAGCTTTCTTT. Its protein is CASSFRGPGMNTEAFF.

The chain combines TRBV28 with TRBJ2-5, with 12 bases fitting TRBD2. Unmatched junction bases numbered 4, after V lost 3 bases and J lost 2 bases. The CDR3 contains 16 residues. Germline values: CDR1 MDHEN, CDR2 SYDVKM. Written as DNA, the CDR3 is TGTGCCAGCAGTTTCCTAGCGGGAGGGCCTCAAGAGACCCAGTACTTC. Translating it yields CASSFLAGGPQETQYF.

This sequence joins TRBV7-9 and TRBJ2-2; TRBD1 agrees at 7 bases. Looked up from germline, CDR1 is SEHNR and CDR2 is FQNEAQ (reference sequence). CDR3 length equals 16 residues. The V gene end was trimmed by 7 bases and the J gene end by 2 bases; junction bases not matched to a gene: 10. CDR3 sequence (DNA): TGTGCCAGCACCTCGTCCGGGACAGAAAACACCGGGGAGCTGTTTTTT. Its translation is CASTSSGTENTGELFF.

The chain employs TRBV28 and TRBJ2-3; 9 bases line up with TRBD2. With 5 bases clipped from V and 7 bases from J, the junction kept 10 bases outside the gene matches. CDR1 MDHEN and CDR2 SYDVKM come from the germline V gene. The CDR3 totals 15 residues. CDR3 loop: CASSHTGLARNTQYF. The CDR3 DNA is TGTGCCAGCAGTCATACGGGACTAGCCCGAAATACGCAGTATTTT.

The chain couples TRBV9 to TRBJ2-3, with 8 nucleotides matching TRBD2. Germline assignment: CDR1 SGDLS and CDR2 YYNGEE. With V trimmed by 1 base and J by 2 bases, 6 bases remained unmatched. The CDR3 is 16 amino acids. This CDR3 is CASSVSAGVNTDTQYF. The CDR3 nucleotides are TGTGCCAGCAGCGTATCAGCGGGAGTTAACACAGATACGCAGTATTTT. The full variable domain, completed using reference TRBV9 and TRBJ2-3, is DSGVTQTPKHLITATGQRVTLRCSPRSGDLSVYWYQQSLDQGLQFLIQYYNGEERAKGNILERFSAQQFPDLHSELNLSSLELGDSALYFCASSVSAGVNTDTQYFGPGTRLTVL.

The chain recombines TRBV13 with TRBJ2-5, with 10 nucleotides matching TRBD2. V trimming: 4 bases; J trimming: 5 bases; junction bases outside the gene matches: 10. The CDR3 extends over 16 amino acids. Germline V gene sequence: CDR1 PRHDT, CDR2 FYEKMQ (reference sequence). CDR3 sequence (DNA): TGTGCCAGCAGCTCCCGACTAGCGGGCCTCGGTGAGACCCAGTACTTC. Translated: CASSSRLAGLGETQYF. The whole variable domain, remainder taken from reference TRBV13 and TRBJ2-5, is AAGVIQSPRHLIKEKRETATLKCYPIPRHDTVYWYQQGPGQDPQFLISFYEKMQSDKGSIPDRFSAQQFSDYHSELNMSSLELGDSALYFCASSSRLAGLGETQYFGPGTRLLVL.

Only one count was recorded for this clone. The chain has TRBV5-1 and TRBJ2-1, with D maybe TRBD2 (5 bases). V was shortened by 0 bases and J by 5 bases, with 9 bases between the two germline ends. The germline gives CDR1 SGHRS, CDR2 YFSETQ. CDR3 size: 14 residues. CDR3 sequence (DNA): TGCGCCAGCAGCTTGGCCGGGGTAGACAATGAGCAGTTCTTC. The encoded protein is CASSLAGVDNEQFF.

The chain combines TRBV27 with TRBJ2-7, with 7 bases matching TRBD1. In germline, CDR1 is MNHEY, CDR2 SMNVEV (reference sequence). V shed 3 bases, J shed 5 bases, and the junction held 4 bases outside the gene matches. The CDR3 extends over 13 amino acids. The chain's CDR3 is CASSFDRVHEQYF. CDR3 DNA sequence: TGTGCCAGCAGTTTCGACAGGGTTCACGAGCAGTACTTC.

The chain couples TRBV7-3 to TRBJ2-3, with 13 bases matching TRBD2. This CDR3 spans 15 amino acids. J gave up 4 bases and V 5 bases, and 3 bases lay outside the gene matches. Germline lookup yields CDR1 SGHTA and CDR2 FQGTGA. For the CDR3, the DNA is TGTGCCAGCAGCCACGGACTAGCGGGAGCAGATACGCAGTATTTT. Its protein is CASSHGLAGADTQYF.

The J gene is TRBJ2-7, the V gene TRBV4-1; the D gene is possibly TRBD2 (6 bases). This CDR3 region has 14 residues. Germline V gene lookup returns CDR1 MGHRA and CDR2 YSYEKL. Trimming removed 0 bases at V and 6 bases at J, with 12 bases between. This CDR3 reads CASSQEQAGGEQYF. In DNA form, the CDR3 reads TGCGCCAGCAGCCAAGAACAGGCCGGGGGCGAGCAGTACTTC.

On this clone itself: The sample contains more than one DNA sequence encoding this CDR3. The J gene is TRBJ2-1, the V gene TRBV27, with 9 bases identical to TRBD2. J was trimmed by 1 base and V by 3 bases; bases with no gene match: 1. Germline V gene sequence: CDR1 MNHEY, CDR2 SMNVEV (reference sequence). CDR3 length equals 15 residues. CDR3 amino acids: CASSLAGGSYNEQFF. The CDR3 nucleotides read TGTGCCAGCAGTTTGGCGGGGGGGTCCTACAATGAGCAGTTCTTC.

This chain joins TRBV27 and TRBJ1-4; a possible D gene is TRBD1 (6 bases). The length of the CDR3 is 17 residues. Looked up from germline, CDR1 is MNHEY and CDR2 is SMNVEV (reference sequence). V lost 1 base, J lost 0 bases, and 12 bases lay in between. Here the CDR3 reads CASSLWGASATNEKLFF. The CDR3, as DNA: TGTGCCAGCAGTTTATGGGGGGCTTCTGCAACTAATGAAAAACTGTTTTTT.

This chain joins TRBV5-5 and TRBJ2-7; the match to TRBD1 covers 12 bases. CDR1 SGHKS and CDR2 YYEKEE come from the germline V gene (reference sequence). CDR3 length equals 14 residues. The ends lost 3 bases at V and 4 bases at J; junction bases unmatched: 2. This chain's CDR3 is CASSSGQGAYEQYF. The CDR3 DNA is TGTGCCAGCAGCTCGGGACAGGGGGCGTACGAGCAGTACTTC.

This rearrangement joins TRBV5-4 to TRBJ2-1, with 8 bases fitting TRBD2. Trimming took 0 bases from V and 5 from J; bases not matched to a gene: 7. The CDR3 loop spans 16 amino acids. Germline CDR1 and CDR2: SGHNT and YYREEE (reference sequence). DNA of the CDR3: TGTGCCAGCAGCTTGGAAGGCCGGGGACTAGACAATGAGCAGTTCTTC. Its protein is CASSLEGRGLDNEQFF.